What follows are 18 T cell receptor beta chains derived from one specimen sequenced in a study of CD8 T cells in ankylosing spondylitis. No antigens are known for them. TCRdb re-called the 5' RACE reads with MiXCR, one entry per CDR3 protein. Among 700,000 to 850,000 distinct CDR3 sequences listed, over 9.5% were seen once. Regarding the study as a whole: About 8 highly homologous variants made up a TCR beta motif, and this motif appeared characteristic of ankylosing spondylitis blood.

Input material: blood, either unsorted or a sorted T cell fraction (not recorded which). The receptors were gathered from a male donor with ankylosing spondylitis.

Many counts were recorded for this clonotype. The gene calls are TRBV25-1 and TRBJ2-7; either TRBD1 or TRBD2 may supply D (5 bases each). CDR1 and CDR2 (germline): MGHDK, SYGVNS. The CDR3 length is 15 residues. V was pared by 1 base and J by 4 bases, with 14 bases between. DNA for the CDR3: TGTGCCAGCAGTGAATTGGGGACCACCGGGTACGAGCAGTACTTC. It yields the protein CASSELGTTGYEQYF.

The gene calls are TRBV28 and TRBJ2-2; perhaps D is TRBD1 or TRBD2 (5 bases each). Between the trimmed V and J ends, which lost 3 bases and 5 bases, there was a span of 22 bases. The V gene's germline CDR1 is MDHEN and CDR2 SYDVKM. The length of the CDR3 is 18 residues. The CDR3 DNA reads as TGTGCCAGCAGTTTCCCCGGCCTGGGGACGGGTGAGACCGGGGAGCTGTTTTTT. Amino acids: CASSFPGLGTGETGELFF.

In its sample, this clonotype was seen many times. The rearrangement joins TRBV5-1 to TRBJ2-3, with 7 bases lining up with TRBD1. Per germline, CDR1 SGHRS and CDR2 YFSETQ. Unmatched junction bases numbered 11, after V lost 3 bases and J lost 4 bases. The CDR3 sequence is 16 residues long. DNA for the CDR3: TGCGCCAGCAGCTCAGGAGGAACAGGGGACCCAGATACGCAGTATTTT. It encodes CASSSGGTGDPDTQYF.

The V and J genes are TRBV5-1 and TRBJ2-2; 7 nucleotides match TRBD1. There are 11 residues in the CDR3. The germline gives CDR1 SGHRS, CDR2 YFSETQ. The CDR3, as DNA: TGCGCAACAGGGGTCGCCGGGGAGCTGTTTTTT. It codes for CATGVAGELFF.

This clonotype has more than one count but fewer than ten. The chain combines TRBV6-5 with TRBJ2-7; D may be TRBD1 (6 bases). Deletions cut 7 bases from V and 2 bases from J, with 12 bases between. The germline gives CDR1 MNHEY, CDR2 SVGAGI. The CDR3 sequence is 13 residues long. CDR3: CASTLGTPYEQYF. In DNA, the CDR3 is TGTGCCAGCACTTTGGGGACACCCTACGAGCAGTACTTC.

This clonotype came up many times. The chain is built from TRBV29-1 and TRBJ2-3; possibly TRBD2 for D (6 bases). V was shortened by 5 bases and J by 0 bases, with 9 bases between the two germline ends. Germline CDR1 is SQVTM and CDR2 is ANQGSEA. This CDR3 is 13 amino acids long. In DNA form, the CDR3 reads TGCAGCGTTAGGAGCGGGAGCACAGATACGCAGTATTTT. Protein: CSVRSGSTDTQYF.

This clonotype was picked up a small number of times. The V call is TRBV28, the J call TRBJ1-6; no clear D. CDR1 and CDR2 from the germline V gene are MDHEN and SYDVKM. The CDR3 is 15 residues long. V lost 6 bases and J lost 7, with 16 bases in between. Here the CDR3 reads CASSRGPLGNSPLHF. CDR3 coding DNA: TGTGCCAGCAGCCGTGGGCCCCTGGGAAATTCACCCCTCCACTTT. The full variable domain, with the rest looked up from reference TRBV28 and TRBJ1-6, is DVKVTQSSRYLVKRTGEKVFLECVQDMDHENMFWYRQDPGLGLRLIYFSYDVKMKEKGDIPEGYSVSREKKERFSLILESASTNQTSMYLCASSRGPLGNSPLHFGNGTRLTVT.

This clonotype was seen more than once but under ten times. The rearrangement links TRBV6-6 to TRBJ2-1, with 12 bases matching TRBD2. After removal of 6 bases from V and 9 bases from J, the junction contained 3 bases not matched to a gene. Germline V CDR1 and CDR2: MNHNY, SVGAGI (reference sequence). The CDR3 loop spans 13 amino acids. The CDR3 sequence is CASRRLAGAEQFF. DNA of the CDR3: TGTGCCAGCAGGCGACTAGCGGGAGCTGAGCAGTTCTTC.

Only a few counts were recorded for this clonotype. V and J are TRBV11-2 and TRBJ2-1; D is possibly TRBD1 (6 bases). Germline CDR1 and CDR2: SGHAT and FQNNGV. Trimming cost V 1 base and J 7 bases, with 14 bases left between them. CDR3 length equals 15 residues. CDR3 sequence (DNA): TGTGCCAGCAGCTTAGGGCCCCAGGGGTGGAATGAGCAGTTCTTC. As protein: CASSLGPQGWNEQFF.

Ten or more counts support this clonotype. The chain joins TRBV9 to TRBJ1-5; D is ambiguous. Germline assignment: CDR1 SGDLS and CDR2 YYNGEE. This CDR3 contains 12 residues. Trimming pared 8 bases from V and 3 bases from J, leaving 9 bases between. In DNA form, the CDR3 reads TGTGCCAGTGGGTCGTACAATCAGCCCCAGCATTTT. Protein: CASGSYNQPQHF.

There are a few counts of this clonotype. The chain employs TRBV7-2 and TRBJ2-1; 8 nucleotides agree with TRBD2. Trimming at V came to 5 bases and at J to 13 bases, leaving 10 bases not matched to a gene. The CDR3 spans 13 residues. The germline gives CDR1 SGHTA, CDR2 FQGNSA. The DNA of the CDR3 is TGTGCCAGCAGCCCACGGACCAGCGGGAGTCAGTTCTTC. Encoded protein: CASSPRTSGSQFF.

Regarding this clonotype: At one end, the junction sequence differs from germline, possibly due to a read error. The chain has TRBV20-1 and TRBJ1-4; D gene unclear. Germline V gene data show CDR1 as DFQATT and CDR2 as SNEGSKA (reference sequence). This CDR3 has 17 residues. CDR3 nucleotides: TGCTGTGCTAGAGATGAGGCCCGGACCACAACTAATGAAAAACTGTTTTTT. Residues: CCARDEARTTTNEKLFF.

This clonotype was seen many times. This chain links TRBV29-1 with TRBJ1-1, with 8 bases fitting TRBD1. The CDR3 runs 13 residues. Germline V gene data show CDR1 as SQVTM and CDR2 as ANQGSEA. V dropped 5 bases and J dropped 6; count of bases not matched to a gene: 8. The CDR3 spells CSVRWTGKAEAFF. The CDR3 nucleotides read TGCAGCGTTCGTTGGACAGGGAAGGCTGAAGCTTTCTTT.

For the CDR3, the DNA is TGTGCCAGCAGCTTGGTGGGGACGGAGACCTACGAGCAGTACTTC. Translated, it gives CASSLVGTETYEQYF. The V and J genes are TRBV5-6 and TRBJ2-7; D possibly matches TRBD1 or TRBD2 (5 bases each). This CDR3 spans 15 amino acids. The V end lost 0 bases, the J end lost 2 bases, and 12 bases lay between the germline ends. Germline-derived CDR1 and CDR2 are SGHDT and YYEEEE. Using reference TRBV5-6 and TRBJ2-7 for the parts outside the CDR3, the full variable domain is DAGVTQSPTHLIKTRGQQVTLRCSPKSGHDTVSWYQQALGQGPQFIFQYYEEEERQRGNFPDRFSGHQFPNYSSELNVNALLLGDSALYLCASSLVGTETYEQYFGPGTRLTVT.

This clonotype was found a few times. The CDR3 protein is CASSGSGTGEETQYF. DNA for the CDR3: TGCGCCAGCAGCGGGTCCGGGACAGGGGAAGAGACCCAGTACTTC. The rearrangement joins TRBV5-1 to TRBJ2-5; 10 bases line up with TRBD1. Trimming cost V 4 bases and J 3 bases; bases outside gene matches: 6. The CDR3 consists of 15 residues. Germline V gives CDR1 SGHRS, CDR2 YFSETQ.

This clonotype was seen more than once but under ten times. J is TRBJ1-2 and V is TRBV7-2; D call uncertain. V dropped 6 bases and J dropped 4 bases, with 12 bases sitting between them. Germline V lookup: CDR1 SGHTA, CDR2 FQGNSA. This CDR3 has 13 residues. The CDR3 is CASRRNSGYGYTF. The CDR3 region has the DNA TGTGCCAGCAGGAGGAATTCGGGCTATGGCTACACCTTC.

This clonotype has a count of ten or more. The chain recombines TRBV4-1 with TRBJ2-3; either TRBD1 or TRBD2 may supply D (5 bases each). The CDR3 is made up of 16 amino acids. The ends were cut back, 3 bases at V and 3 bases at J, with 16 bases in the middle. Germline CDR1 MGHRA, CDR2 YSYEKL. The CDR3 is CASSQRHRDPTDTQYF. The CDR3 nucleotides read TGCGCCAGCAGCCAGAGGCACCGGGACCCGACAGATACGCAGTATTTT.

This clonotype occurred a few times. The chain combines TRBV20-1 with TRBJ1-1; 8 bases map to TRBD1. CDR1 and CDR2 (germline): DFQATT, SNEGSKA (reference sequence). V lost 5 bases, J lost 5 bases, and 7 bases stayed unmatched. CDR3 length: 13 amino acids. The CDR3 protein is CSAYGQGRTEAFF. The CDR3 DNA reads TGCAGTGCTTACGGACAGGGTAGGACTGAAGCTTTCTTT.